This entry lists 22 T cell receptor beta chains sequenced from one sample in a study of shared clonotypes between healthy human individuals. TCRdb's copy holds only in-frame clones and misses some; the assay was immunoSEQ multiplex PCR. This sample carries 700,000 or so clones, 72% of them seen once, and the ten largest clones take about 1.7%. The specimen sequenced was memory CD4+ T cells sorted from blood. As for subset: CD45RA-negative fraction. The receptors here all came from a woman younger than 45 in good health.

About this clone itself: At the DNA level, this CDR3 is encoded by other sequences in the same sample as well. CDR3 sequence: CASSPGTASSYEQYF. DNA of the CDR3: TGTGCCAGCAGCCCGGGGACTGCGAGCTCCTACGAGCAGTACTTC. J is TRBJ2-7 and V is TRBV5-4; the D gene is possibly TRBD2 (6 bases). Germline V gene lookup returns CDR1 SGHNT and CDR2 YYREEE (reference sequence). Trimming cost V 4 bases and J 0 bases, with 14 bases left between them. This CDR3 has 15 amino acids.

The chain couples TRBV27 to TRBJ2-4; D may be TRBD2 (5 bases). Looked up from germline, CDR1 is MNHEY and CDR2 is SMNVEV (reference sequence). CDR3 length: 14 residues. The V end was cut by 3 bases, the J end by 2 bases, with 8 bases between. CDR3 DNA: TGTGCCAGCAGTTTCTCGGGGACCAAAAACATTCAGTACTTC. Translated, it gives CASSFSGTKNIQYF.

J is TRBJ2-1 and V is TRBV18, with a possible D match to TRBD1 (6 bases). V was trimmed by 1 base and J by 4 bases, leaving 23 bases between them. Germline assignment: CDR1 KGHSH and CDR2 LQKENI. The CDR3 totals 19 residues. The CDR3 sequence: CASSPRFPGAVRGYNEQFF. The CDR3 region has the DNA TGTGCCAGCTCACCACGGTTTCCAGGGGCGGTGAGGGGGTACAATGAGCAGTTCTTC. The full variable domain, completed using reference TRBV18 and TRBJ2-1, is NAGVMQNPRHLVRRRGQEARLRCSPMKGHSHVYWYRQLPEEGLKFMVYLQKENIIDESGMPKERFSAEFPKEGPSILRIQQVVRGDSAAYFCASSPRFPGAVRGYNEQFFGPGTRLTVL.

The chain couples TRBV7-6 to TRBJ2-5; 11 positions agree with TRBD2. The trim removed 8 bases at V and 5 bases at J, leaving 13 bases unmatched. Germline V gene lookup returns CDR1 SGHVS and CDR2 FNYEAQ. The CDR3 sequence is 16 residues long. In DNA form, the CDR3 reads TGTGCCAGCCTACCCATTAGCGGGAGGGCCGGTGAGACCCAGTACTTC. It codes for CASLPISGRAGETQYF.

The V call is TRBV5-4, the J call TRBJ2-2; TRBD2 agrees at 13 bases. The CDR3 contains 17 residues. V shed 1 base and J 5 bases; nucleotides not matched to a gene: 5. CDR1 is SGHNT, CDR2 YYREEE, per germline (reference sequence). CDR3 bases: TGTGCCAGCAGCTTGTCGCCACTAGCGGGAGGGACCGGGGAGCTGTTTTTT. Protein product: CASSLSPLAGGTGELFF.

The gene calls are TRBV7-9 and TRBJ1-2; 7 bases fit TRBD1. The CDR3 is 17 amino acids. CDR1 and CDR2 from the germline V gene are SEHNR and FQNEAQ (reference sequence). The V gene end was trimmed by 3 bases and the J gene end by 4 bases; junction bases not matched to a gene: 14. The CDR3 DNA is TGTGCCAGCAGCTTGAACCGGGACAGCAGTGTTGGCTATGGCTACACCTTC. It codes for CASSLNRDSSVGYGYTF.

The chain joins TRBV10-2 to TRBJ2-1; 7 positions match TRBD1. This CDR3 has 15 amino acids. V lost 6 bases and J lost 0; bases outside the gene matches: 5. In germline, CDR1 is WSHSY, CDR2 SAAADI. CDR3 nucleotides: TGCGCCAGCAGCCGACAGGGCCTCTCCTACAATGAGCAGTTCTTC. Amino acid sequence: CASSRQGLSYNEQFF.

The gene calls are TRBV10-1 and TRBJ2-1; 7 bases agree with TRBD1. The CDR3 totals 13 residues. The germline V gene has CDR1 WNHNN and CDR2 SYGVQD (reference sequence). The trim removed 2 bases at V and 12 bases at J, leaving 7 bases unmatched. The CDR3 here is CASSERQGFVQFF. The CDR3 DNA is TGCGCCAGCAGTGAGAGACAGGGTTTTGTGCAGTTCTTC.

This clone showed up just a few times. V gene TRBV7-6 combines with J gene TRBJ1-5; D is undetermined. CDR3 length equals 13 residues. V was shortened by 2 bases and J by 5 bases, with 7 bases between the two germline ends. Germline assignment: CDR1 SGHVS and CDR2 FNYEAQ. CDR3 amino acids: CASSLNLYQPQHF. The CDR3 DNA reads TGTGCCAGCAGCTTAAACCTCTATCAGCCCCAGCATTTT.

In this sample, this clone turned up a few times. The V call is TRBV19, the J call TRBJ1-2; D is unresolved. CDR3 length: 15 residues. Deletions cut 0 bases from V and 6 bases from J, with 14 bases between. CDR1 LNHDA and CDR2 SQIVND come from the germline V gene (reference sequence). CDR3 sequence (DNA): TGTGCCAGTAGTATAGATGCCGCCCGCCCAGATGGCTACACCTTC. Translated: CASSIDAARPDGYTF.

CDR3: CASRVGQNTGELFF. The CDR3 nucleotides read TGTGCCAGCAGGGTGGGACAGAACACCGGGGAGCTGTTTTTT. The V and J genes are TRBV6-1 and TRBJ2-2, with TRBD1 as a possible D gene (6 bases). Trimming took 6 bases from V and 1 from J, leaving 9 bases between them. Germline CDR1 reads MNHNS; CDR2 reads SASEGT. The CDR3 runs to 14 residues.

The chain couples TRBV19 to TRBJ2-5; D gene unclear. Between the trimmed V and J ends, which lost 5 bases and 1 base, there was a span of 8 bases. Germline V gene lookup returns CDR1 LNHDA and CDR2 SQIVND (reference sequence). This CDR3 contains 13 residues. In nucleotides, the CDR3 is TGTGCCAGTAGTCAGACTCTCCAAGAGACCCAGTACTTC. This codes for CASSQTLQETQYF.

V usage is TRBV2 and J usage is TRBJ1-5; tentative D call: TRBD1 (6 bases). Between the trimmed V and J ends, which lost 6 bases and 4 bases, there was a span of 25 bases. CDR1 SNHLY and CDR2 FYNNEI come from the germline V gene. This CDR3 region has 18 residues. This CDR3 is CASSLVRGPTLGNQPQHF. CDR3 coding DNA: TGTGCCAGCAGCCTGGTCAGGGGTCCAACCTTGGGGAATCAGCCCCAGCATTTT.

Concerning this clone itself: The sample carries other DNA sequences with the same CDR3. The V and J genes are TRBV6-5 and TRBJ2-1, with 12 nucleotides matching TRBD2. The CDR3 sequence is 15 residues long. Germline V gene lookup returns CDR1 MNHEY and CDR2 SVGAGI. The J segment lost 4 bases and the V segment lost 5 bases, leaving 3 bases of the junction unmatched. The CDR3 loop reads CASSRGLAGYNEQFF. The CDR3 bases are TGTGCCAGCAGTCGCGGACTAGCGGGATACAATGAGCAGTTCTTC.

This rearrangement joins TRBV6-5 to TRBJ1-1, with 7 bases matching TRBD1. Germline V gene sequence: CDR1 MNHEY, CDR2 SVGAGI. The CDR3 contains 11 residues. The trim removed 4 bases at V and 10 bases at J, leaving 3 bases unmatched. The CDR3 sequence is CASSSQGVAFF. DNA of the CDR3: TGTGCCAGCAGTTCGCAGGGGGTAGCTTTCTTT.

This clone came up a few times. This chain joins TRBV10-2 and TRBJ1-3; D gene ambiguous. CDR3 length: 17 amino acids. CDR1 and CDR2 (germline): WSHSY, SAAADI. V lost 7 bases and J 2 bases, leaving 21 bases between the germline ends. CDR3 residues: CASNLSSTVSPGNTIYF. CDR3 nucleotide sequence: TGCGCCAGCAATCTTTCTTCGACGGTAAGCCCTGGAAACACCATATATTTT.

The chain couples TRBV5-1 to TRBJ2-7, with 12 positions matching TRBD2. Trimming took 2 bases from V and 4 from J; bases not matched to a gene: 4. The CDR3 runs 15 residues. CDR1 and CDR2 (germline): SGHRS, YFSETQ. The CDR3, as DNA: TGCGCCAGCAGCTTTCAGCTAGCGGGAGGGTACGAGCAGTACTTC. Its translation is CASSFQLAGGYEQYF.

The chain links TRBV18 to TRBJ1-3; D is unclear. The CDR3 extends over 15 amino acids. Germline CDR1 and CDR2: KGHSH and LQKENI. V lost 3 bases to trimming and J lost 3 bases, with 12 bases between them. CDR3 in amino acids: CASSPMRHGGNTIYF. The DNA for the CDR3 is TGTGCCAGCTCACCCATGCGACACGGTGGAAACACCATATATTTT.

The chain employs TRBV6-5 and TRBJ2-1; D remains unclear. The ends were cut back, 4 bases at V and 0 bases at J, with 10 bases in the middle. The CDR3 has 15 amino acids. Per germline, CDR1 MNHEY and CDR2 SVGAGI. In DNA form, the CDR3 reads TGTGCCAGCAGTTTGGCGTCCCCCTCCTACAATGAGCAGTTCTTC. The encoded protein is CASSLASPSYNEQFF.

V usage is TRBV5-1 and J usage is TRBJ2-5, with D tentatively TRBD2 (5 bases). Trimming removed 4 bases at V and 0 bases at J, with 10 bases between. CDR1 and CDR2 from the germline V gene are SGHRS and YFSETQ. This CDR3 comprises 14 residues. This CDR3 is CASSLFGDQETQYF. CDR3 nucleotide sequence: TGCGCCAGCAGCCTTTTCGGGGACCAAGAGACCCAGTACTTC.

At least ten counts were recorded for this clone. This CDR3 is CASSSPGGYGYTF. CDR3 nucleotide sequence: TGTGCCAGCAGCTCCCCAGGAGGGTATGGCTACACCTTC. The genes are TRBV5-6 and TRBJ1-2; D uncertain. Germline values: CDR1 SGHDT, CDR2 YYEEEE. Trimming took off 3 bases at V and 5 bases at J, with 11 bases between the two ends. The CDR3 sequence is 13 residues long.

This clone was recorded a few times. The V gene is TRBV19, the J gene TRBJ2-3; either TRBD1 or TRBD2 may supply D (5 bases each). V was pared by 2 bases and J by 6 bases, with 15 bases between. The CDR3 totals 15 residues. The germline gives CDR1 LNHDA, CDR2 SQIVND (reference sequence). In DNA form, the CDR3 reads TGTGCCAGTAGTATAAAGCTCGGGGCCGTCGATACGCAGTATTTT. Translated, it gives CASSIKLGAVDTQYF.